These T cell receptor beta chains were read from a single sample in a study of early stage breast cancer tumors. Here immunoSEQ multiplex PCR was the method, and the copy in TCRdb shows in-frame clones only, minus some. Seen here are about 8,000 clones, more than 50% observed once, and the top ten hold about 6.7%. The sample was breast tumor tissue. The receptors here all came from a person aged 65-85 years with breast cancer. Each CDR3 is given with its conserved first and last residue. D genes are given only for firm matches. Expanded clones get a size class; other rows say once, few or many, or leave the size out.

j_call clone_size d_call v_call cdr3_aa cdr3_nt
TRBJ1-2 once NA TRBV5-6 CASSRRGIYGYTF TGTGCCAGCAGCCGCAGGGGAATTTATGGCTACACCTTC
TRBJ2-7 NA NA TRBV7-3 CASSPGLSSSYEQYF TGTGCCAGCAGCCCCGGACTGTCAAGCTCCTACGAGCAGTACTTC
TRBJ2-5 NA NA TRBV7-7 CASSVGAGTQYF TGTGCCAGCAGCGTAGGGGCGGGGACCCAGTACTTC
TRBJ2-3 NA NA TRBV7-9 CASSLVGGMADTQYF TGTGCCAGCAGCTTAGTCGGGGGAATGGCAGATACGCAGTATTTT
TRBJ2-7 NA TRBD1 TRBV28 CAIHPGQGREQYF TGTGCCATACACCCGGGACAGGGCCGCGAGCAGTACTTC
TRBJ2-7 NA NA TRBV21-1 CASTRAREGYEQYF TGTGCCAGCACCCGGGCTAGGGAGGGCTACGAGCAGTACTTC
TRBJ2-4 NA NA TRBV2 CASSVLGGNIQYF TGTGCCAGCAGTGTTCTAGGCGGGAACATTCAGTACTTC
TRBJ2-3 NA TRBD1 TRBV9 CASSVGQGTDTQYF TGTGCCAGCAGCGTAGGACAGGGGACAGATACGCAGTATTTT
TRBJ2-2 few NA TRBV4-2 CASSQDETPNTGELFF TGTGCCAGCAGCCAAGACGAGACACCTAACACCGGGGAGCTGTTTTTT
TRBJ1-6 NA NA TRBV5-6 CASSSRDGRAPLHF TGTGCCAGCAGCTCCAGGGATGGGAGGGCACCCCTCCACTTT
TRBJ1-5 NA NA TRBV4-1 CASSQDEGNQPQHF TGCGCCAGCAGCCAAGATGAGGGCAATCAGCCCCAGCATTTT
TRBJ2-2 NA NA TRBV7-8 CASSLVPDTNTGELFF TGTGCCAGCAGCTTAGTACCCGACACGAACACCGGGGAGCTGTTTTTT
TRBJ2-3 NA TRBD1 TRBV30 CAWSPGTGGSPDTQYF TGTGCCTGGAGTCCCGGGACAGGGGGCTCACCAGATACGCAGTATTTT
TRBJ2-2 NA TRBD2 TRBV4-2 CASSPTGTSGGGIGTGELFF TGTGCCAGCAGCCCGACCGGGACTAGCGGGGGGGGAATTGGCACCGGGGAGCTGTTTTTT
TRBJ2-2 NA NA TRBV9 CASSVPGAAPSNTGELFF TGTGCCAGCAGCGTCCCTGGGGCAGCACCTTCGAACACCGGGGAGCTGTTTTTT
TRBJ2-2 NA NA TRBV29-1 CSVDTGYAGELFF TGCAGCGTTGACACAGGGTACGCCGGGGAGCTGTTTTTT
TRBJ1-2 NA NA TRBV18 CASSSPQGDSYGYTF TGTGCCAGCTCATCACCTCAGGGCGATTCTTATGGCTACACCTTC
TRBJ2-2 few TRBD2 TRBV11-3 CASSRLAGGVGELFF TGTGCCAGCAGCAGACTAGCGGGGGGTGTCGGGGAGCTGTTTTTT
TRBJ2-5 NA TRBD2 TRBV7-3 CASSTGTSGGDMETQYF TGTGCCAGCAGCACCGGGACTAGCGGGGGGGACATGGAGACCCAGTACTTC
TRBJ2-5 NA NA TRBV7-9 CASSLVGATETQYF TGTGCCAGCAGCTTAGTGGGGGCAACAGAGACCCAGTACTTC
TRBJ2-3 NA TRBD2 TRBV6-4 CASSDSTGGATDTQYF TGTGCCAGCAGTGACTCGACGGGGGGGGCAACAGATACGCAGTATTTT
TRBJ1-5 NA TRBD1 TRBV2 CASRVTGGQPQHF TGTGCCAGCAGAGTAACAGGGGGTCAGCCCCAGCATTTT
TRBJ2-5 NA TRBD1 TRBV5-4 CASSLVGQQETQYF TGTGCCAGCAGCTTGGTGGGACAGCAAGAGACCCAGTACTTC
TRBJ2-2 NA NA TRBV6-4 CASSDSTSSDTGELFF TGTGCCAGCAGTGACTCGACTTCCTCAGACACCGGGGAGCTGTTTTTT
TRBJ2-7 NA NA TRBV18 CASSRTSRGEMAEQYF TGTGCCAGCTCACGGACGTCAAGGGGCGAAATGGCCGAGCAGTACTTC
TRBJ2-7 NA NA TRBV5-6 CASSLIGPTGRPYEQYF TGTGCCAGCAGCTTAATAGGGCCCACAGGTAGGCCCTACGAGCAGTACTTC
TRBJ2-3 large TRBD2 TRBV4-3 CASSQRTSGADTQYF TGCGCCAGCAGCCAAAGGACTAGCGGCGCGGATACGCAGTATTTT
TRBJ1-6 NA NA TRBV2 CASSDRVPYNSPLHF TGTGCCAGCAGTGACAGGGTACCTTATAATTCACCCCTCCACTTT
TRBJ2-3 NA NA TRBV7-6 CASSPGRDTQYF TGTGCCAGCAGCCCAGGGAGGGATACGCAGTATTTT
TRBJ1-5 NA TRBD1 TRBV29-1 CSAWDRGNQPQHF TGCAGCGCCTGGGACAGGGGCAATCAGCCCCAGCATTTT
TRBJ1-3 NA TRBD1 TRBV6-1 CASRTGGGNTIYF TGTGCCAGCAGGACAGGGGGGGGAAACACCATATATTTT
TRBJ2-7 NA NA TRBV11-2 CASSSGGGYPNEQYF TGTGCCAGCAGCTCGGGTGGGGGGTACCCTAACGAGCAGTACTTC
TRBJ2-1 NA TRBD2 TRBV5-1 CASSLVGGGRNEQFF TGCGCCAGCAGCTTGGTGGGCGGGGGAAGAAATGAGCAGTTCTTC
TRBJ1-5 NA NA TRBV18 CASSPTGDSSNQPQHF TGTGCCAGCTCACCGACCGGTGACAGCTCCAATCAGCCCCAGCATTTT
TRBJ1-1 NA NA TRBV19 CASSRGDYEAFF TGTGCCAGTAGTAGGGGAGACTACGAAGCTTTCTTT
TRBJ1-1 few NA TRBV14 CASSQEYRNTEAFF TGTGCCAGCAGCCAAGAGTACAGGAACACTGAAGCTTTCTTT
TRBJ2-7 medium-sized TRBD2 TRBV23-1 CASSQVTSGHYEQYF TGCGCCAGCAGTCAGGTTACTAGCGGGCACTACGAGCAGTACTTC
TRBJ1-1 NA TRBD1 TRBV2 CASSSDRGATEAFF TGTGCCAGCAGTTCGGACAGGGGGGCCACTGAAGCTTTCTTT
TRBJ2-2 NA TRBD1 TRBV5-1 CASSSSQGDGELFF TGCGCCAGCAGCTCGTCACAGGGGGACGGGGAGCTGTTTTTT
TRBJ2-6 NA TRBD1 TRBV19 CASTGTGFSGANVLTF TGTGCCAGTACCGGGACAGGATTCTCTGGGGCCAACGTCCTGACTTTC
TRBJ2-7 NA NA TRBV2 CASRTPDRRSYEQYF TGTGCCAGCAGGACCCCAGACAGGCGATCCTACGAGCAGTACTTC